The subject of this entry is one TCR beta chain. Participant age was roughly 18 to 95 years, and participants resided in about 25 US areas. This record belongs to a study of blood T cell repertoires in COVID-19. Background on the study: Acute and convalescent COVID-19 samples came from the United States, Italy and Spain.

Trimming at V came to 7 bases and at J to 3 bases, leaving 5 bases not matched to a gene. Germline CDR1 reads SNHLY; CDR2 reads FYNNEI. The CDR3 sequence is 13 residues long. In the original processing: Amplification from reference gene primers served as the basis for estimated nucleated cell counts. Some clones are missing from TCRdb's copy, which holds only in-frame ones; the method was immunoSEQ multiplex PCR. D and trimming were read from the DNA, whereas the V and J calls and clone size are those reported in that table. The sample carries about 130,000 clones, roughly four fifths recorded once. The chain uses TRBV2 and TRBJ1-1; 7 bases align to TRBD1. This TCR derives from a man aged 25 to 40 who had recovered from COVID-19. Sequencing input: PBMCs or T cells enriched from blood (not recorded which). The CDR3 sequence: CASIITGDTEAFF. CDR3 in DNA: TGTGCCAGCATTATAACAGGGGACACTGAAGCTTTCTTT.